This T cell receptor (beta chain) is drawn from a study of blood T cell repertoires in COVID-19. The junction had 3 bases not matched to a gene; V was cut back by 0 bases and J by 6 bases. From germline, CDR1 is SGHTS and CDR2 YDEGEE. The CDR3 runs to 15 residues. Some clones are missing from TCRdb's copy, which holds only in-frame ones; the method was immunoSEQ multiplex PCR. In the table there are some 48,000 clones, around 85% of which are singletons. The sequence derives from a woman in her sixties with acute or convalescent COVID-19. The genes are TRBV5-8 and TRBJ2-3; 11 bases are a match to TRBD2. The sequencing sample was made of peripheral blood. The CDR3 DNA reads TGTGCCAGCAGCTTGGGACTAGCGGGATCGGATACGCAGTATTTT. Translating it yields CASSLGLAGSDTQYF.